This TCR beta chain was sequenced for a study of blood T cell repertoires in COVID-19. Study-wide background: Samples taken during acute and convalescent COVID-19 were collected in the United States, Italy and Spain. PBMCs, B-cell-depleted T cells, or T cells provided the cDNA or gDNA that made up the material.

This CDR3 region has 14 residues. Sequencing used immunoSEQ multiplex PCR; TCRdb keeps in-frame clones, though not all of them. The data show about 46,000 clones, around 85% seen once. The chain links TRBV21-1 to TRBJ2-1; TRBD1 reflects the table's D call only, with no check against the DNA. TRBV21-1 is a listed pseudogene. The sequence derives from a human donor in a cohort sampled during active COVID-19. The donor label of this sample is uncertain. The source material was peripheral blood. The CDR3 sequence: CARLAGARYNEQFF. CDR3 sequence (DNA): TGTGCCAGGCTGGCAGGGGCAAGATACAATGAGCAGTTCTTC.